Each of the 12 T cell receptor beta chains below was sequenced from the same sample in a study of blood T cell repertoires in COVID-19. Clones were sequenced by immunoSEQ multiplex PCR, and TCRdb holds only the in-frame ones, with some missing. The sample includes nearly 300,000 clones, under 90% of them seen just once. The sequencing input was PBMCs or T cells enriched from blood (not recorded which). All receptors come from a woman aged 45-65 years who had been exposed to COVID-19.

This chain links TRBV28 with TRBJ2-1; D remains ambiguous. There are 14 residues in the CDR3. Per the germline V gene, CDR1 is MDHEN and CDR2 is SYDVKM. V gave up 3 bases and J gave up 0 bases, with 6 bases separating them. CDR3 in amino acids: CASSFDSSYNEQFF. CDR3 sequence (DNA): TGTGCCAGCAGTTTCGATAGCTCCTACAATGAGCAGTTCTTC.

This chain joins TRBV6-2 or TRBV6-3 and TRBJ2-7; a weak D match, TRBD1 (5 bases). Germline CDR1 is MNHEY and CDR2 is SVGEGT. V lost 5 bases, J lost 7 bases, and 12 bases lay in between. The CDR3 sequence is 12 residues long. CDR3 DNA sequence: TGTGCCAGCAGTACGGACACGAAAGAGCAGTACTTC. Translated, it gives CASSTDTKEQYF.

The genes are TRBV6-5 and TRBJ2-5, with 9 positions matching TRBD1. The CDR3 sequence is 13 residues long. The V gene's germline CDR1 is MNHEY and CDR2 SVGAGI. V dropped 5 bases and J dropped 7; count of bases not matched to a gene: 5. CDR3: CASSRDRVGTQYF. The CDR3 coding sequence is TGTGCCAGCAGTCGGGACAGGGTCGGGACCCAGTACTTC.

The chain employs TRBV18 and TRBJ1-5; 9 positions agree with TRBD1. With 3 bases clipped from V and 3 bases from J, the junction kept 3 bases outside the gene matches. This CDR3 spans 15 amino acids. Germline V gene data show CDR1 as KGHSH and CDR2 as LQKENI. CDR3 coding DNA: TGTGCCAGCTCACCGACAGGGGGGTACAATCAGCCCCAGCATTTT. It is translated as CASSPTGGYNQPQHF.

The chain joins TRBV30 to TRBJ1-5; TRBD1 agrees at 9 bases. The trim removed 3 bases at V and 2 bases at J, leaving 5 bases unmatched. This CDR3 region has 15 residues. Germline loops: CDR1 GTSNPN, CDR2 SVGIG (reference sequence). The CDR3, as DNA: TGTGCCTGGAGCCCGGACAGGGGTGGCAATCAGCCCCAGCATTTT. This gives the protein CAWSPDRGGNQPQHF. The full variable domain, its missing parts supplied by reference TRBV30 and TRBJ1-5, is SQTIHQWPATLVQPVGSPLSLECTVEGTSNPNLYWYRQAAGRGLQLLFYSVGIGQISSEVPQNLSASRPQDRQFILSSKKLLLSDSGFYLCAWSPDRGGNQPQHFGDGTRLSIL.

As concerns this clone: One end of the junction fails to match germline, which may point to a read error. V gene TRBV9 combines with J gene TRBJ1-2; D remains ambiguous. CDR3 length: 14 residues. The germline CDR1 and CDR2 sequences are SGDLS and YYNGEE. In DNA form, the CDR3 reads TGTGCCAGCAGCGGAAGTTACACTAACTATGGCTGCACCTTC. Translated, it gives CASSGSYTNYGCTF.

This clone has more than one count but fewer than ten. Other DNA sequences in this sample translate to the same CDR3. This chain uses TRBV4-1 with TRBJ2-7; D perhaps matches TRBD1 (6 bases). Germline lookup yields CDR1 MGHRA and CDR2 YSYEKL. V gave up 1 base and J gave up 3 bases, with 13 bases separating them. The CDR3 runs 15 residues. CDR3 DNA: TGCGCCAGCAGCCAAGGGCAGGGGTTAAGCTACGAGCAGTACTTC. It yields the protein CASSQGQGLSYEQYF.

The rearrangement uses TRBV30 and TRBJ1-6; 7 nucleotides agree with TRBD1. The germline gives CDR1 GTSNPN, CDR2 SVGIG (reference sequence). This CDR3 contains 13 residues. The junction had 2 bases not matched to a gene; V was cut back by 2 bases and J by 7 bases. CDR3 amino acids: CAWSPGGNSPLHF. The CDR3 coding sequence is TGTGCCTGGAGTCCAGGGGGAAATTCACCCCTCCACTTT.

The genes are TRBV29-1 and TRBJ2-7; D possibly corresponds to TRBD1 (5 bases). The V gene's germline CDR1 is SQVTM and CDR2 ANQGSEA. This CDR3 has 13 amino acids. V was trimmed by 4 bases and J by 1 base, leaving 11 bases between them. For the CDR3, the DNA is TGCAGCGTTGTCGGCCAGGGATCCTACGAGCAGTACTTC. Protein: CSVVGQGSYEQYF.

The chain employs TRBV4-2 and TRBJ1-4; no clear D. This CDR3 has 13 amino acids. Trimming stripped 6 bases from V and 10 bases from J, with 15 bases between. Germline CDR1 reads LGHNA; CDR2 reads YNFKEQ. Here the CDR3 reads CASSPDIGPKLFF. CDR3 in DNA: TGTGCCAGCAGTCCCGACATCGGTCCAAAACTGTTTTTT.

The gene calls are TRBV5-1 and TRBJ2-6, with a tentative D call TRBD1 (5 bases). Germline V gene lookup returns CDR1 SGHRS and CDR2 YFSETQ. The CDR3 sequence is 16 residues long. Trimming pared 1 base from V and 0 bases from J, leaving 8 bases between. CDR3 sequence: CASSLIQGSGANVLTF. The CDR3 bases are TGCGCCAGCAGCTTGATCCAGGGCTCTGGGGCCAACGTCCTGACTTTC. Full variable domain (rest looked up from reference TRBV5-1 and TRBJ2-6): KAGVTQTPRYLIKTRGQQVTLSCSPISGHRSVSWYQQTPGQGLQFLFEYFSETQRNKGNFPGRFSGRQFSNSRSEMNVSTLELGDSALYLCASSLIQGSGANVLTFGAGSRLTVL.

This clone was seen a few times. The V call is TRBV27, the J call TRBJ2-3, with D tentatively TRBD1 (5 bases). The V gene's germline CDR1 is MNHEY and CDR2 SMNVEV (reference sequence). Trimming stripped 2 bases from V and 4 bases from J, with 13 bases between. The CDR3 runs to 15 residues. In nucleotides, the CDR3 is TGTGCCAGCAGTTTAAGGGGCACACGTGCAGATACGCAGTATTTT. Protein product: CASSLRGTRADTQYF.